This passage covers 6 T cell receptor beta chains from one sample sequenced in a study of blood T cell repertoires in COVID-19. TCRdb's copy holds only in-frame clones and misses some; the assay was immunoSEQ multiplex PCR. The repertoire holds around 150,000 clones, with approximately 83% as singletons. Material: peripheral blood. These receptor sequences come from a woman aged 60-75 years with acute or convalescent COVID-19.

The chain uses TRBV7-3 and TRBJ2-1; a weak D match, TRBD1 (5 bases). V lost 5 bases and J lost 7, with 12 bases in between. Germline V gene sequence: CDR1 SGHTA, CDR2 FQGTGA. CDR3 length: 13 residues. The CDR3: CASSPSGINEQFF. The CDR3 DNA reads TGTGCCAGCAGCCCTTCAGGGATAAATGAGCAGTTCTTC. Full variable domain (rest looked up from reference TRBV7-3 and TRBJ2-1): GAGVSQTPSNKVTEKGKYVELRCDPISGHTALYWYRQSLGQGPEFLIYFQGTGAADDSGLPNDRFFAVRPEGSVSTLKIQRTERGDSAVYLCASSPSGINEQFFGPGTRLTVL.

The chain has TRBV4-3 and TRBJ1-1, with 7 bases lining up with TRBD1. The V gene's germline CDR1 is LGHNA and CDR2 YSLEER. This CDR3 comprises 14 residues. V shed 4 bases and J 4 bases; nucleotides not matched to a gene: 6. CDR3 sequence (DNA): TGCGCCAGCAGCCTAACAGGGGTGGGCACTGAAGCTTTCTTT. This translates into CASSLTGVGTEAFF.

This clone was picked up a small number of times. The chain couples TRBV23-1 to TRBJ1-5; the D gene is possibly TRBD1 (5 bases). TRBV23-1 is an open reading frame whose function is uncertain. The length of the CDR3 is 17 residues. Trimming removed 4 bases from V and 0 bases from J, with 16 bases in between. The CDR3, as DNA: TGCGCCAGCAGTCGGACGGAGGGGTCCTATAGCAATCAGCCCCAGCATTTT. Its protein is CASSRTEGSYSNQPQHF.

The chain carries TRBV28 and TRBJ1-4, with D perhaps TRBD1 (5 bases). Trimming stripped 6 bases from V and 7 bases from J, with 21 bases between. Germline-derived CDR1 and CDR2 are MDHEN and SYDVKM. The CDR3 is 16 residues long. CDR3 nucleotides: TGTGCCAGCAGCCGCCCCACCGGGGGTGGCGGTGAAAAACTGTTTTTT. Translation gives CASSRPTGGGGEKLFF.

The chain couples TRBV19 to TRBJ2-7; TRBD2 matches 13 bases. The CDR3 length is 16 residues. Germline-derived CDR1 and CDR2 are LNHDA and SQIVND (reference sequence). The trim removed 1 base at V and 6 bases at J, leaving 6 bases unmatched. The DNA of the CDR3 is TGTGCCAGTAGTATAGTGCCGGGACTAGCGGGAACCGAGCAGTACTTC. Encoded protein: CASSIVPGLAGTEQYF.

The chain employs TRBV6-1 and TRBJ2-1; D gene uncertain. The CDR3 runs 15 residues. Germline assignment: CDR1 MNHNS and CDR2 SASEGT. V lost 3 bases to trimming and J lost 0 bases, with 9 bases between them. CDR3 protein: CASSDDKLSYNEQFF. DNA for the CDR3: TGTGCCAGCAGTGATGACAAGCTCTCCTACAATGAGCAGTTCTTC.